This record looks at one TCR beta chain sequence and its context. The sample comes from a study of early T cells in non-severe SARS-CoV-2 infection. TCRdb processed the 5' RACE reads anew with MiXCR; each CDR3 protein has one entry. The sample records over 85,000 distinct CDR3 sequences, roughly 14% being singletons. CDR1 DFQATT and CDR2 SNEGSKA come from the germline V gene (reference sequence). The CDR3 sequence is 13 residues long. Trimming removed 3 bases from V and 5 bases from J; junction bases left unmatched: 3. This TCR was sampled from an adult who was a healthcare worker with PCR-confirmed SARS-CoV-2 infection or an uninfected control (not recorded which). The rearrangement uses TRBV20-1 and TRBJ2-3; the match to TRBD1 covers 9 bases. Specimen: whole blood. CDR3 in DNA: TGCAGTGCTAGCGGGACAGGGATAGATACGCAGTATTTT. It translates to CSASGTGIDTQYF.